The 2 T cell receptor beta chains below come from one sample, sequenced in a study of early T cells in non-severe SARS-CoV-2 infection. TCRdb processed the 5' RACE reads anew with MiXCR; each CDR3 protein has one entry. The sample comprises some 81,000 distinct CDR3 sequences, about a sixth of which are singletons, and roughly 2.7% rests with the top ten. The sequencing input was whole blood. These receptors were taken from an adult who was a healthcare worker with PCR-confirmed SARS-CoV-2 infection or an uninfected control (not recorded which).

The chain combines TRBV5-1 with TRBJ2-1, with 10 bases aligning to TRBD2. Trimming cost V 0 bases and J 10 bases; bases outside gene matches: 7. CDR1 SGHRS and CDR2 YFSETQ come from the germline V gene. The CDR3 consists of 15 residues. Here the CDR3 reads CASSLVLAGEREQFF. The DNA of the CDR3 is TGCGCCAGCAGCTTGGTGCTAGCGGGGGAAAGGGAGCAGTTCTTC.

This clonotype was recorded at least ten times. The chain has TRBV11-2 and TRBJ1-5; unclear D gene. This CDR3 comprises 15 residues. Trimming cost V 1 base and J 0 bases, with 7 bases left between them. Germline V gene sequence: CDR1 SGHAT, CDR2 FQNNGV. DNA of the CDR3: TGTGCCAGCAGCTTAGGAGAGTTTAGCAATCAGCCCCAGCATTTT. Translated: CASSLGEFSNQPQHF.